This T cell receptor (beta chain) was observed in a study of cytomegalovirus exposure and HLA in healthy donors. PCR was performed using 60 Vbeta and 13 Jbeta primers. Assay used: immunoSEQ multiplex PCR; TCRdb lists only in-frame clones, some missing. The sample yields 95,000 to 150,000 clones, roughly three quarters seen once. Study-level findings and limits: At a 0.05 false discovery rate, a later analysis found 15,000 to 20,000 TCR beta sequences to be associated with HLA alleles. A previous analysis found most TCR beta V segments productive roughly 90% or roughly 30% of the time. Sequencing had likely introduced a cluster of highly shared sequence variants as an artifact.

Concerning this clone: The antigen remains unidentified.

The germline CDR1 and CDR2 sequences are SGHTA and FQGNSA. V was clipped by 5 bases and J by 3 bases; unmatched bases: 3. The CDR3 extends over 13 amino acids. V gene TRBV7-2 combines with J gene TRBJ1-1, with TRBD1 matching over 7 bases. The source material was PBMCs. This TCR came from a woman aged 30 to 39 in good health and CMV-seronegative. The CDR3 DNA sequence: TGTGCCAGCAGCCCGACAGGGTACACTGAAGCTTTCTTT. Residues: CASSPTGYTEAFF. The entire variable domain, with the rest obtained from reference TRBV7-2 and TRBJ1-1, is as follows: GAGVSQSPSNKVTEKGKDVELRCDPISGHTALYWYRQSLGQGLEFLIYFQGNSAPDKSGLPSDRFSAERTGGSVSTLTIQRTQQEDSAVYLCASSPTGYTEAFFGQGTRLTVV.